This T cell receptor (beta chain) stems from a study of response to subunit inactivated influenza vaccine. The study's findings and limits: There was a suggestion from the authors that each seasonal influenza vaccination recruits few new T cells.

MiXCR was run by TCRdb on the RT-PCR reads, yielding one entry per CDR3 protein. The sample shows 550,000 to 650,000 distinct CDR3 sequences, 10% to 15% of them seen only once. There are 13 residues in the CDR3. V lost 4 bases and J lost 3, with 10 bases in between. The germline V gene encodes CDR1 LNHNV and CDR2 YYDKDF (reference sequence). This clonotype came up a few times. The antigen is unknown. This receptor was obtained from a man aged 50 or older who received an inactivated influenza vaccine. The V gene is TRBV15, the J gene TRBJ2-7, with D possibly being TRBD2 (5 bases). The source material was PBMCs from blood, sampled on the day of vaccination. CDR3 sequence reads: CATSKAEDYEQYF. CDR3 sequence (DNA): TGTGCCACCAGCAAGGCGGAGGACTACGAGCAGTACTTC.